One sample yielded the 9 T cell receptor beta chains listed below, sequenced in a study of cytomegalovirus exposure and HLA in healthy donors. The PCR had 60 Vbeta and 13 Jbeta primers. TCRdb's copy holds only in-frame clones and misses some; the assay was immunoSEQ multiplex PCR. The repertoire table contains about 150,000 clones. The sequenced sample consisted of PBMCs. These receptors were collected from a woman aged 50 to 60 in good health and CMV-seronegative.

V usage is TRBV7-9 and J usage is TRBJ2-1; D is possibly TRBD2 (7 bases). Germline CDR1 is SEHNR and CDR2 is FQNEAQ (reference sequence). V lost 5 bases to trimming and J lost 6 bases, with 20 bases between them. CDR3 length equals 16 residues. The CDR3 DNA reads as TGTGCCAGCAGCCAACTAGGGGGAGGGCCGGGCAATGAGCAGTTCTTC. Protein product: CASSQLGGGPGNEQFF.

The chain employs TRBV11-3 and TRBJ1-2, with 9 bases aligning to TRBD1. Per the germline V gene, CDR1 is SGHNT and CDR2 is YENEEA. The trim removed 1 base at V and 4 bases at J, leaving 4 bases unmatched. The CDR3 sequence is 15 residues long. This chain's CDR3 is CASSLAGQGLYGYTF. The DNA of the CDR3 is TGTGCCAGCAGCTTAGCGGGACAGGGTCTCTATGGCTACACCTTC.

This chain links TRBV4-3 with TRBJ2-2, with 11 bases matching TRBD2. The junction had 8 bases not matched to a gene; V was cut back by 4 bases and J by 7 bases. The CDR3 contains 16 residues. Germline loops: CDR1 LGHNA, CDR2 YSLEER. The DNA of the CDR3 is TGCGCCAGCAGCCTTGGTAGCGGGAGGGTGGACGGGGAGCTGTTTTTT. It encodes CASSLGSGRVDGELFF.

This chain joins TRBV18 and TRBJ2-1; TRBD2 aligns across 12 bases. The V gene end was trimmed by 5 bases and the J gene end by 6 bases; junction bases not matched to a gene: 8. Per the germline V gene, CDR1 is KGHSH and CDR2 is LQKENI. This CDR3 has 16 amino acids. This chain's CDR3 is CASSLTAGLAGNEQFF. CDR3 nucleotide sequence: TGTGCCAGCTCATTAACAGCGGGACTAGCGGGCAATGAGCAGTTCTTC. Full variable domain (remainder filled in from reference TRBV18 and TRBJ2-1): NAGVMQNPRHLVRRRGQEARLRCSPMKGHSHVYWYRQLPEEGLKFMVYLQKENIIDESGMPKERFSAEFPKEGPSILRIQQVVRGDSAAYFCASSLTAGLAGNEQFFGPGTRLTVL.

This chain uses TRBV6-1 with TRBJ2-3; a possible D gene is TRBD1 (6 bases). In germline, CDR1 is MNHNS, CDR2 SASEGT. This CDR3 has 15 residues. V lost 2 bases, J lost 5 bases, and 14 bases lay in between. CDR3: CASSEQGRGVDTQYF. The CDR3 DNA sequence: TGTGCCAGCAGTGAACAGGGCAGGGGTGTAGATACGCAGTATTTT.

V gene TRBV5-1 combines with J gene TRBJ2-7; 11 bases line up with TRBD2. CDR1 and CDR2 from the germline V gene are SGHRS and YFSETQ. The CDR3 is made up of 16 amino acids. Trimming cost V 4 bases and J 0 bases; bases outside gene matches: 6. CDR3 nucleotides: TGCGCCAGCAGCGCTGTTGGACTAGCGGGCTCCTACGAGCAGTACTTC. It translates to CASSAVGLAGSYEQYF.

The V call is TRBV6-1, the J call TRBJ2-5; D perhaps matches TRBD1 (7 bases). The CDR3 covers 15 residues. Deletions cut 1 base from V and 3 bases from J, with 12 bases between. The germline V gene encodes CDR1 MNHNS and CDR2 SASEGT. CDR3 bases: TGTGCCAGCAGTGAAGTAGCGGACAGGAAAGAGACCCAGTACTTC. Translation: CASSEVADRKETQYF.

The CDR3 DNA sequence: TGTGCCAGCAGTTTGAAGGTGGGTAGGTGGGAGGCCGCTCGCTTGGACTGGGGGGCCAACGTCCTGACTTTC. This sequence encodes CASSLKVGRWEAARLDWGANVLTF. This chain connects TRBV28 to TRBJ2-6, with TRBD2 as a possible D gene (6 bases). V was shortened by 3 bases and J by 4 bases, with 37 bases between the two germline ends. This CDR3 comprises 24 residues. Germline V lookup: CDR1 MDHEN, CDR2 SYDVKM.

V usage is TRBV28 and J usage is TRBJ2-6; a possible D gene is TRBD1 (6 bases). Per the germline V gene, CDR1 is MDHEN and CDR2 is SYDVKM. The CDR3 totals 20 residues. V dropped 4 bases and J dropped 4 bases, with 26 bases sitting between them. As DNA, the CDR3 is TGTGCCAGCAGTTCCCTTATATACTCCTCAGGGGTATCCGGGGCCAACGTCCTGACTTTC. As protein: CASSSLIYSSGVSGANVLTF.